The entry below gives a single T cell receptor beta chain sequence along with its context. What it binds is unknown. The sample comes from a study of OX40 agonist ivuxolimab in advanced cancers. This CDR3 comprises 14 residues. Germline CDR1 MNHNS, CDR2 SASEGT. The ends lost 8 bases at V and 10 bases at J; junction bases unmatched: 14. The study, taken as a whole, reports: Partial responders at 0.1-3.0 mg/kg had among the lowest clonal expansion.

The method was immunoSEQ multiplex PCR; TCRdb's version includes in-frame clones alone and lacks a portion of them. The sample contains 40,000 to 45,000 clones, roughly four fifths of which appear only once. The sequenced sample was CD4+ or CD8+ T cells sorted from blood, obtained in a trial of the OX40 agonist ivuxolimab. The chain couples TRBV6-1 to TRBJ2-1; 7 bases agree with TRBD2. The clonotype was recovered from an adult with an advanced solid tumor such as melanoma, head and neck, liver or kidney cancer. CDR3 DNA sequence: TGTGCCAGCGGTTTGGACTGGGGAGGGGTGGAGCAGTTCTTC. Protein sequence: CASGLDWGGVEQFF.